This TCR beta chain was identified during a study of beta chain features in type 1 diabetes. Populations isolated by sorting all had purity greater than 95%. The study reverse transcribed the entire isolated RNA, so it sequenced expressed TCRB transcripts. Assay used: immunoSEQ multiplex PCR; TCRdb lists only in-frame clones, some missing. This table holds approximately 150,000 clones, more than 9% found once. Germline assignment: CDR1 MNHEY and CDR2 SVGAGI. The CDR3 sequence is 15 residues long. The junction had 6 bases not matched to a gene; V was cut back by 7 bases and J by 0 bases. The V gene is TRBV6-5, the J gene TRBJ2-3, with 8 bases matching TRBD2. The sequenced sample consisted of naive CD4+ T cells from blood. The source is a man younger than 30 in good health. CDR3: CASTLTSASTDTQYF. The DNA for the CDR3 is TGTGCCAGCACCTTGACTAGCGCTAGCACAGATACGCAGTATTTT.